These 21 T cell receptor beta chains were all obtained from the same sample, sequenced in a study of beta chain features in type 1 diabetes. Study results and limitations: Shortening of TCRB CDR3s, moderate but significant, appeared in all four CD4+ subsets of Type 1 diabetes patients.

Expressed TCRB transcripts were sequenced after all isolated RNA was converted to cDNA. Libraries were prepared by immunoSEQ multiplex PCR; TCRdb keeps only in-frame clonotypes and omits some of them. Here the sample spans 120,000 to 150,000 clones, 10% to 15% being singletons. The antigens for these receptors are not known. The sample taken for sequencing was central memory CD4+ T cells from blood. These receptors all stem from a man younger than 30 with type 1 diabetes.

The V call is TRBV10-3, the J call TRBJ2-5; tentative D call: TRBD2 (6 bases). This CDR3 has 12 amino acids. The germline gives CDR1 ENHRY, CDR2 SYGVKD. V dropped 3 bases and J dropped 5 bases, with 7 bases sitting between them. CDR3 sequence reads: CAISDLAETQYF. In nucleotides, the CDR3 is TGTGCCATCAGTGACCTAGCGGAGACCCAGTACTTC.

This clone came up a few times. One junction end does not reproduce the germline sequence, and a read error may be involved. CDR3 sequence reads: CASSPNRNPGRMPDF. Here the CDR3 DNA reads TGTGCCAGCAGTCCTAATCGGAACCCCGGGCGGATGCCTGACTTC. V usage is TRBV27 and J usage is TRBJ2-7, with D uncertain. Germline CDR1 is MNHEY and CDR2 is SMNVEV (reference sequence). The CDR3 consists of 15 residues.

This clone was observed a handful of times. The chain carries TRBV30 and TRBJ1-6; TRBD1 might be the D (5 bases). Per germline, CDR1 GTSNPN and CDR2 SVGIG (reference sequence). This CDR3 has 13 amino acids. V was trimmed by 7 bases and J by 10 bases, leaving 17 bases between them. CDR3: CAYSGTGKSPLHF. CDR3 sequence (DNA): TGTGCCTACTCGGGGACCGGTAAATCACCCCTCCACTTT.

The J gene is TRBJ2-7, the V gene TRBV11-2; no firm D call. The CDR3 runs 14 residues. Trimming took off 1 base at V and 4 bases at J, with 11 bases between the two ends. Germline-derived CDR1 and CDR2 are SGHAT and FQNNGV. Written as DNA, the CDR3 is TGTGCCAGCAGCTTAGCGTTCGACGGGTACGAGCAGTACTTC. Amino acids: CASSLAFDGYEQYF.

This sequence joins TRBV18 and TRBJ2-3; weak D call: TRBD2 (6 bases). Germline values: CDR1 KGHSH, CDR2 LQKENI. V lost 2 bases, J lost 2 bases, and 14 bases lay in between. The CDR3 is 16 residues long. This chain's CDR3 is CASSPFPTRITDTQYF. The DNA of the CDR3 is TGTGCCAGCTCACCATTCCCGACTAGAATCACAGATACGCAGTATTTT.

This clone has just a few counts. This chain uses TRBV18 with TRBJ2-5; D unclear. V was clipped by 3 bases and J by 2 bases, with 10 bases between them. The CDR3 length is 14 residues. Germline V lookup: CDR1 KGHSH, CDR2 LQKENI. CDR3 nucleotide sequence: TGTGCCAGCTCACCTCCGACCTTACAAGAGACCCAGTACTTC. It codes for CASSPPTLQETQYF.

V gene TRBV7-9 combines with J gene TRBJ2-5; D is ambiguous. Trimming took 1 base from V and 10 from J, leaving 22 bases between them. This CDR3 contains 16 residues. Germline CDR1 SEHNR, CDR2 FQNEAQ (reference sequence). This chain's CDR3 is CASSLVGILTGDVQYF. As DNA, the CDR3 is TGTGCCAGCAGCTTAGTTGGGATCCTAACCGGCGATGTCCAGTACTTC. The full variable domain, with the rest looked up from reference TRBV7-9 and TRBJ2-5, is DTGVSQNPRHKITKRGQNVTFRCDPISEHNRLYWYRQTLGQGPEFLTYFQNEAQLEKSRLLSDRFSAERPKGSFSTLEIQRTEQGDSAMYLCASSLVGILTGDVQYFGPGTRLLVL.

This clone turned up a few times. The rearrangement links TRBV30 to TRBJ1-4; D gene ambiguous. Deletions cut 4 bases from V and 0 bases from J, with 9 bases between. The CDR3 is made up of 14 amino acids. The germline V gene has CDR1 GTSNPN and CDR2 SVGIG (reference sequence). CDR3 in DNA: TGTGCCTGGACCTACAGCGCAACTAATGAAAAACTGTTTTTT. This translates into CAWTYSATNEKLFF.

This clone was counted a few times. This sequence joins TRBV18 and TRBJ1-2; D is unresolved. V gave up 2 bases and J gave up 8 bases, with 15 bases separating them. This CDR3 comprises 14 residues. CDR1 and CDR2 (germline): KGHSH, LQKENI. CDR3 bases: TGTGCCAGCTCACCATCTTCTCCAGGCCCCGGCTACACCTTC. It is translated as CASSPSSPGPGYTF.

This clone was recorded a few times. The rearrangement joins TRBV14 to TRBJ1-1; D gene ambiguous. V was cut by 0 bases and J by 11 bases, with 16 bases left in between. In germline, CDR1 is SGHDN, CDR2 FVKESK. The CDR3 runs to 14 residues. The CDR3 loop is CASSQEGTDRVAFF. DNA of the CDR3: TGTGCCAGCAGCCAAGAGGGAACGGATAGGGTCGCTTTCTTT.

This clone has ten or more counts. The rearrangement uses TRBV4-1 and TRBJ1-4; D perhaps matches TRBD1 (5 bases). Looked up from germline, CDR1 is MGHRA and CDR2 is YSYEKL. The length of the CDR3 is 20 residues. V was shortened by 1 base and J by 13 bases, with 34 bases between the two germline ends. In DNA form, the CDR3 reads TGCGCCAGCAGCCAAGCTCGAATTGGGGCAGGCTCCCGTCATTTTCAGGGACTGTTTTTT. This translates into CASSQARIGAGSRHFQGLFF.

The J gene is TRBJ1-6, the V gene TRBV29-1; 7 positions agree with TRBD1. Germline CDR1 and CDR2: SQVTM and ANQGSEA. This CDR3 spans 13 amino acids. J was trimmed by 10 bases and V by 5 bases; bases with no gene match: 8. Here the CDR3 DNA reads TGCAGCGTTCTTACAGGGGAGAGGTCACCCCTCCACTTT. Translated: CSVLTGERSPLHF.

This clone was seen only once. This chain's CDR3 is CASRAGTVNTEAFF. DNA for the CDR3: TGTGCCAGCAGAGCCGGGACGGTGAACACTGAAGCTTTCTTT. V gene TRBV6-5 combines with J gene TRBJ1-1, with a weak D call TRBD1 (5 bases). Germline assignment: CDR1 MNHEY and CDR2 SVGAGI. This CDR3 has 14 amino acids. Between the trimmed V and J ends, which lost 6 bases and 0 bases, there was a span of 11 bases.

The rearrangement uses TRBV10-3 and TRBJ1-2; TRBD1 aligns across 7 bases. The ends lost 6 bases at V and 7 bases at J; junction bases unmatched: 5. Per the germline V gene, CDR1 is ENHRY and CDR2 is SYGVKD. This CDR3 contains 12 residues. The CDR3 coding sequence is TGTGCCATCAGGGGGACAGTATCTGGCTACACCTTC. Its translation is CAIRGTVSGYTF.

This rearrangement joins TRBV13 to TRBJ2-5, with 8 positions matching TRBD1. The CDR3 is made up of 14 amino acids. Germline V gene sequence: CDR1 PRHDT, CDR2 FYEKMQ (reference sequence). With V trimmed by 2 bases and J by 4 bases, 3 bases remained unmatched. CDR3 sequence (DNA): TGTGCCAGCAGCTTATCAGGGGGCGTAGAGACCCAGTACTTC. Translated, it gives CASSLSGGVETQYF.

The chain employs TRBV27 and TRBJ2-1; D is unresolved. Trimming cost V 6 bases and J 3 bases, with 15 bases left between them. CDR1 and CDR2 (germline): MNHEY, SMNVEV (reference sequence). CDR3 length: 15 amino acids. The CDR3: CASSVDLQNYNEQFF. CDR3 nucleotides: TGTGCCAGCAGCGTCGACTTGCAAAACTACAATGAGCAGTTCTTC.

The CDR3 sequence is CATTFRGNEKLFF. DNA of the CDR3: TGTGCCACCACGTTCCGGGGTAATGAAAAACTGTTTTTT. This sequence joins TRBV15 and TRBJ1-4; D is unresolved. Germline CDR1 is LNHNV and CDR2 is YYDKDF (reference sequence). Trimming removed 7 bases from V and 4 bases from J, with 10 bases in between. This CDR3 region has 13 residues.

The chain joins TRBV18 to TRBJ2-3; D tentatively fits TRBD1 or TRBD2 (5 bases each). The germline V gene has CDR1 KGHSH and CDR2 LQKENI. Trimming left V 4 bases short and J 1 base short, with 12 bases between. This CDR3 has 15 residues. Here the CDR3 DNA reads TGTGCCAGCTCACTACAGGTGGGGGGCACAGATACGCAGTATTTT. This translates into CASSLQVGGTDTQYF.

This chain uses TRBV4-1 with TRBJ2-7; D remains ambiguous. The germline V gene has CDR1 MGHRA and CDR2 YSYEKL. This CDR3 has 13 amino acids. V was shortened by 0 bases and J by 6 bases, with 9 bases between the two germline ends. CDR3 nucleotides: TGCGCCAGCAGCCAAGATCAGTGGCGCGAGCAGTACTTC. It is translated as CASSQDQWREQYF.

A single count supports this clone. The genes are TRBV29-1 and TRBJ2-7; 7 positions match TRBD1. The trim removed 6 bases at V and 2 bases at J, leaving 4 bases unmatched. The CDR3 loop spans 12 amino acids. Germline CDR1 SQVTM, CDR2 ANQGSEA. The CDR3 loop reads CSVNRGPYEQYF. The DNA for the CDR3 is TGCAGCGTGAACAGGGGCCCCTACGAGCAGTACTTC.

This clone rates as medium-sized. The chain has TRBV10-3 and TRBJ1-2, with TRBD1 matching over 8 bases. The germline CDR1 and CDR2 sequences are ENHRY and SYGVKD. Trimming cost V 6 bases and J 4 bases; bases outside gene matches: 10. The CDR3 contains 15 residues. CDR3 loop: CAIRVGQGSFYGYTF. The CDR3, as DNA: TGTGCCATCAGGGTCGGACAGGGATCATTCTATGGCTACACCTTC.